This T cell receptor (beta chain) is from a study of OX40 agonist ivuxolimab in advanced cancers. Study at large: Patients received the agonistic anti-OX40 (CD134) antibody ivuxolimab. Patients receiving dose escalation had hepatocellular carcinoma, melanoma, renal cell or head and neck cancer.

This CDR3 spans 16 amino acids. CDR1 is LNHDA and CDR2 is SQIVND in the germline V gene (reference sequence). V was pared by 5 bases and J by 0 bases, with 10 bases of the junction left unmatched. Sequencing was performed with immunoSEQ multiplex PCR; in TCRdb, only in-frame clones are kept and a portion is missing. Of approximately 40,000 clones detected, 83% appear once; the ten largest clones hold around 20%. This clonotype was sampled from an adult with an advanced solid tumor such as melanoma, head and neck, liver or kidney cancer. This chain connects TRBV19 to TRBJ2-7; 7 bases fit TRBD1. The material was CD4+ or CD8+ T cells sorted from blood, obtained in a trial of the OX40 agonist ivuxolimab. DNA of the CDR3: TGTGCCAGTAGTGCTTCCTTGGACAGGAACTCCTACGAGCAGTACTTC. Its protein is CASSASLDRNSYEQYF.